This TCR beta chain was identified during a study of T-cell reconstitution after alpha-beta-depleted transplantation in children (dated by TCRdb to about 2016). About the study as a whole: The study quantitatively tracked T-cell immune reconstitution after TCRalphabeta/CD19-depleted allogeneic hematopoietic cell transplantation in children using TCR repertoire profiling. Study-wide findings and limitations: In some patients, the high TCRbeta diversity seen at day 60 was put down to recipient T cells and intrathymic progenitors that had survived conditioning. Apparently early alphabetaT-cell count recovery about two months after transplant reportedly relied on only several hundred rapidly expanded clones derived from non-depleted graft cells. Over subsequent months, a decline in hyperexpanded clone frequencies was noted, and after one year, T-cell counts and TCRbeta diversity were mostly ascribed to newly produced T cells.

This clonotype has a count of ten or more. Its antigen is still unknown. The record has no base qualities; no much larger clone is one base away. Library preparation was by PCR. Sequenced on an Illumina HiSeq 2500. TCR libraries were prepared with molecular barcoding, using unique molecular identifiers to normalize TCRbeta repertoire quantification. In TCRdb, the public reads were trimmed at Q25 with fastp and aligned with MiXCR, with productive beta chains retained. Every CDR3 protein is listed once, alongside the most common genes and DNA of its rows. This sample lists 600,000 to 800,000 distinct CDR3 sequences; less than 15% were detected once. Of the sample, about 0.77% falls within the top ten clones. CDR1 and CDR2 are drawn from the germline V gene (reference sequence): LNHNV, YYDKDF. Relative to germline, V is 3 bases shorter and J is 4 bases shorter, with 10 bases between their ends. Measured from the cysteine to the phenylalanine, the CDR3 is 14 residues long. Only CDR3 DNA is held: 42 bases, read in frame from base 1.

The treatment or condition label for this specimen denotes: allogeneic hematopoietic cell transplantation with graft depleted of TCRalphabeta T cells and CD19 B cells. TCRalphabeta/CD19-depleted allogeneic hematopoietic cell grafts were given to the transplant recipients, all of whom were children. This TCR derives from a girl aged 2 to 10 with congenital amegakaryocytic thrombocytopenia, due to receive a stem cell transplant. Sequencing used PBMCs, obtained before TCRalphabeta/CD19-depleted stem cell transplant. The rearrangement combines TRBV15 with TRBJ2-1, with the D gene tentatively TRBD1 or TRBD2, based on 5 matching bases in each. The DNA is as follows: TGTGCCACCAGCAGGGGGGTAGCTTACAATGAGCAGTTCTTC. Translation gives CATSRGVAYNEQFF.